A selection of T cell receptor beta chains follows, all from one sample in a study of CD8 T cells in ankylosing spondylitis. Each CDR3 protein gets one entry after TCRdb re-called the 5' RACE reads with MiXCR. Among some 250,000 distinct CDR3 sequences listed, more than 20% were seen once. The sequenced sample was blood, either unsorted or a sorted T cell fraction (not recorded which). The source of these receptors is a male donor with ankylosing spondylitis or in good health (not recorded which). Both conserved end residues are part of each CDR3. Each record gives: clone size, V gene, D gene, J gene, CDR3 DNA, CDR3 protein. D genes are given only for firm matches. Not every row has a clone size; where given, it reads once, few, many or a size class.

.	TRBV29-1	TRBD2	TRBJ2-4	TGCAGCGTTGGGACTAGAAAAAACATTCAGTACTTC	CSVGTRKNIQYF
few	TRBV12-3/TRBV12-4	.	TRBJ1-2	TGTGCCAGCAGGATGTTAGCTTTGGGCTACACCTTC	CASRMLALGYTF
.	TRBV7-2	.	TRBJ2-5	TGTGCCAGCAGCTTAGGAAAGCAAGAGACCCAGTACTTC	CASSLGKQETQYF
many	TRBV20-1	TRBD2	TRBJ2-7	TGCAGTGCTAGAGCTAGCGGGGGTCCTATCTACGAGCAGTACTTC	CSARASGGPIYEQYF
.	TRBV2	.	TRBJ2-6	TGTGCCAGCAGCGCAACTTCTGGGGCCAACGTCCTGACTTTC	CASSATSGANVLTF
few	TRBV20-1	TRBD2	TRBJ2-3	TGCAGTGCCACGGGACTAGCGGGGGGGCTAGGGAGCACAGATACGCAGTATTTT	CSATGLAGGLGSTDTQYF
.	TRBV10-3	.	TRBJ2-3	TGTGCCACCGCGAGGGCGGAAGGCACAGATACGCAGTATTTT	CATARAEGTDTQYF
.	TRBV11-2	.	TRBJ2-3	TGTGCCAGCAGCGGACGCACAGATACGCAGTATTTT	CASSGRTDTQYF
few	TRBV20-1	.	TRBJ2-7	TGCAGTGCTAGAGATCTACTAGCTGGCTACGAGCAGTACTTC	CSARDLLAGYEQYF
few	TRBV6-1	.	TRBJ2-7	TGTGCCAGCAGTGCCCTGTCGGCCCACGCCTCCTACGAGCAGTACTTC	CASSALSAHASYEQYF
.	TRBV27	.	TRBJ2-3	TGTGCCAGCAGATTCACCCCGGGTCTCATGGATACGCAGTATTTT	CASRFTPGLMDTQYF
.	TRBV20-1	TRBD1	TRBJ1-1	TGCAGGGGACAGGGCCCCCTTGAAGCTTTCTTT	CRGQGPLEAFF
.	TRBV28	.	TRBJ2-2	TGTGCCAGCAGTTTAATACGAGGCAGGGGGGGCACCGGGGAGCTGTTTTTT	CASSLIRGRGGTGELFF
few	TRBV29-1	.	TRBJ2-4	TGCAGCGTTGAAGTTGAGGCAGTAATGACAGCGGCCAAAAACATTCAGTACTTC	CSVEVEAVMTAAKNIQYF
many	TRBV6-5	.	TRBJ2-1	TGTGCCAGCAGTTACAGCAGTTCGTACAATGAGCAGTTCTTC	CASSYSSSYNEQFF
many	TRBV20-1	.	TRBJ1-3	TGCAGTGCTAGGGACCGCAGCTCTGGAAACACCATATATTTT	CSARDRSSGNTIYF
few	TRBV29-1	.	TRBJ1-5	TGCAGCGCAGGTTCTTTTAGCAATCAGCCCCAGCATTTT	CSAGSFSNQPQHF
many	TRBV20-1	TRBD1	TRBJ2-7	TGCAGTGCGGAGCAGGGGGCCGCAAGGCAGTACTTC	CSAEQGAARQYF
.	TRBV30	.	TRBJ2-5	TGTGCCTGGAATATCCGGGGGATAACCCAAGAGACCCAGTACTTC	CAWNIRGITQETQYF
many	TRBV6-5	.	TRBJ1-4	TGTGCCAGCAGCCAAAACAGGGATAAACTGTTTTTT	CASSQNRDKLFF
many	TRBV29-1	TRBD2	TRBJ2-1	TGCAGCGCCCTTGGTAGCGGGGGGACTCTCAATGAGCAGTTCTTC	CSALGSGGTLNEQFF
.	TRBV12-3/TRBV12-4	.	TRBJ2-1	TGTGCCAGCAGTTTGAGCGCGCAGTTCTTC	CASSLSAQFF
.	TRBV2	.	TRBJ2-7	TGTGCCAGCAGTGAAGTCCGGGGGTCCTACGAGCAGTACTTC	CASSEVRGSYEQYF
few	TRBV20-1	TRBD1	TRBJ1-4	TGCAGTGCTAGAGATGAGCGCCAGGGGGCTCATGAAAAACTGTTTTTT	CSARDERQGAHEKLFF
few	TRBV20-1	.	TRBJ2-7	TGCAGTGCAACCATCTACGAGCAGTACTTC	CSATIYEQYF
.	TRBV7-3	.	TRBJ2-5	TGTGCCAGCAGCCGTGGACAGCTCCAAGAGACCCAGTACTTC	CASSRGQLQETQYF
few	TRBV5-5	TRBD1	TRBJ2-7	TGTGCCAGCAGCCGCGGACAGGGAATCTCCTACGAGCAGTACTTC	CASSRGQGISYEQYF
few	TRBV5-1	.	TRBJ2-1	TGCGCCAGCAGCTTAACTAGACAGGCAATTGTATACAATGAGCAGTTCTTC	CASSLTRQAIVYNEQFF
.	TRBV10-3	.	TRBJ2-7	TGTGCCATCAGTGAGGCAGCCGGAGGGGAGCAGTACTTC	CAISEAAGGEQYF
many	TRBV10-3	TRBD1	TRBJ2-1	TGTGCCATCAGTGAGGTCGGCAGGGGGGAGCAGTTCTTC	CAISEVGRGEQFF
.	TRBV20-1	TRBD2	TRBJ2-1	TGCAGTGCGGCTAGCGGGGGGGCGGCGTATGAGCAGTTCTTC	CSAASGGAAYEQFF
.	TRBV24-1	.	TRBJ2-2	TGTGCCACCCTGGCAGAGAACACCGGGGAGCTGTTTTTT	CATLAENTGELFF
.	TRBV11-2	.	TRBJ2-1	TGTGCCAGCAGCTTCAGGGTAAGCTCCTACAATGAGCAGTTCTTC	CASSFRVSSYNEQFF
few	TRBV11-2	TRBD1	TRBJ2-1	TGTGCCAGCAGCACAGGGACAGCGTCGGGCAATGAGCAGTTCTTC	CASSTGTASGNEQFF